Detailed here is one T cell receptor (beta chain). Its antigen is unknown. Per germline, CDR1 LGHNA and CDR2 YNFKEQ. V gave up 1 base and J gave up 8 bases, with 21 bases separating them. CDR3 length: 17 amino acids. This entry comes from a study of cytomegalovirus exposure and HLA in healthy donors. Study-wide results and limits: Some TCR beta chains (over 150 of them) were listed as cytomegalovirus-associated. A later examination showed that TCR association rates differed by HLA locus, with DRB1 most and HLA-C fewest. With further analysis later on, most CMV-associated TCR beta chains appeared HLA-restricted.

A multiplex PCR was run with 60 Vbeta primers and 13 Jbeta primers. Profiled with immunoSEQ multiplex PCR; TCRdb holds only in-frame clones, not every one. The sample carries 110,000 to 150,000 clones, 80% recorded once. This clonotype originated in a male donor in good health and CMV-seropositive. The sequenced sample was PBMCs. The gene calls are TRBV4-2 and TRBJ1-5, with D perhaps TRBD1 (6 bases). The CDR3 loop is CASSQGSAGAKGEPQHF. CDR3 coding DNA: TGTGCCAGCAGCCAAGGGTCGGCGGGGGCGAAAGGGGAGCCCCAGCATTTT.